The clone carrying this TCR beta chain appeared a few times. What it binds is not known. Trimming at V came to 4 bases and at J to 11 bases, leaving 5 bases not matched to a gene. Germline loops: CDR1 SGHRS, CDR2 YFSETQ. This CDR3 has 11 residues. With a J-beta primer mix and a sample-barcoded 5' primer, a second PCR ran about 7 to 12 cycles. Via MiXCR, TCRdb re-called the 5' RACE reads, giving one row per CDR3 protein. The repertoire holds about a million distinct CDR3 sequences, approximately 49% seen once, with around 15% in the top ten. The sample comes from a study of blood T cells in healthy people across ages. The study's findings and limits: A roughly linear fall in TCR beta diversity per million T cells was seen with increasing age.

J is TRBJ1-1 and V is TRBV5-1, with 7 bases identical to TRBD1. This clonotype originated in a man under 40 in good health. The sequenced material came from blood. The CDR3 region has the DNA TGCGCCAGCAGCGGACAGGTAGAGGCTTTCTTT. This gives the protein CASSGQVEAFF.